The 30 T cell receptor beta chains below were found in one sample sequenced in a study of STAT5B mutations in CD4+ large granular lymphocyte leukemia (dated by TCRdb to between 2022 and 2023). The method behind the library was the immunoSEQ multiplex PCR assay. TCRdb obtained this table from immuneACCESS and retained in-frame rearrangements with V and J assigned. These tables miss some clones; where compared with another copy, unresolved V genes account for less than half of the shortfall, and the remainder is unexplained. The sample contains around 35,000 clones, roughly 85% of them found a single time. Of the sample, 3.4% is held by the ten largest clones. The sample consisted of CD4+ T cells from blood buffy coats. Receptor source: a human donor in good health.

The chain combines TRBV2 with TRBJ1-2; TRBD1 matches 8 bases. The CDR3 has 13 amino acids. The germline CDR1 and CDR2 sequences are SNHLY and FYNNEI. V shed 6 bases and J 6 bases; nucleotides not matched to a gene: 6. CDR3 coding DNA: TGTGCCAGCAGGAAGGACAGGGACCATGGCTACACCTTC. Residues: CASRKDRDHGYTF.

The chain is built from TRBV29-1 and TRBJ2-3; 11 bases are a match to TRBD2. Germline CDR1 is SQVTM and CDR2 is ANQGSEA. The CDR3 loop spans 13 amino acids. V lost 6 bases and J lost 6; bases outside the gene matches: 5. For the CDR3, the DNA is TGCAGCGTGACCACTAGCGGGAGCGATACGCAGTATTTT. Translating gives CSVTTSGSDTQYF.

V is TRBV19 and J is TRBJ2-1, with 11 bases that match TRBD2. Losses at the gene ends were 8 bases for V and 7 bases for J; bases not matched to a gene: 7. The CDR3 runs 14 residues. Germline V CDR1 and CDR2: LNHDA, SQIVND (reference sequence). The CDR3, as DNA: TGTGCCAGTGGTACTAGCGGGAGAGGGAATGAGCAGTTCTTC. This sequence encodes CASGTSGRGNEQFF.

This chain connects TRBV27 to TRBJ1-3, with no clear D. The germline V gene has CDR1 MNHEY and CDR2 SMNVEV (reference sequence). This CDR3 spans 16 amino acids. Trimming removed 2 bases at V and 0 bases at J, with 11 bases between. The CDR3 DNA follows: TGTGCCAGCAGTTTACGTGGACGGAACTCTGGAAACACCATATATTTT. It translates to CASSLRGRNSGNTIYF.

The chain joins TRBV4-3 to TRBJ2-7, with a weak D call TRBD2 (5 bases). The CDR3 loop spans 16 amino acids. V dropped 3 bases and J dropped 0 bases, with 15 bases sitting between them. CDR1 and CDR2 from the germline V gene are LGHNA and YSLEER. This CDR3 is CASSHEYGRGSYEQYF. For the CDR3, the DNA is TGCGCCAGCAGCCATGAATATGGACGGGGCTCCTACGAGCAGTACTTC.

The table lists this clone with a few counts. V and J are TRBV15 and TRBJ1-5; D not certain. Germline V gene data show CDR1 as LNHNV and CDR2 as YYDKDF (reference sequence). This CDR3 comprises 13 residues. V lost 1 base and J 5 bases, leaving 6 bases between the germline ends. The CDR3 region has the DNA TGTGCCACCAGCAGAGCCTCGGATCAGCCCCAGCATTTT. This sequence encodes CATSRASDQPQHF.

This clone is a singleton in its sample. The chain uses TRBV5-1 and TRBJ1-3; no clear D gene. CDR3 length equals 16 residues. The germline gives CDR1 SGHRS, CDR2 YFSETQ. The V gene lost 2 bases and the J gene lost 0 bases, with 12 bases spanning the gap. The DNA for the CDR3 is TGCGCCAGCAGCTTAGTAATGAGGAGCTCTGGAAACACCATATATTTT. Its translation is CASSLVMRSSGNTIYF. Together with reference TRBV5-1 and TRBJ1-3, the CDR3 gives the full variable domain: KAGVTQTPRYLIKTRGQQVTLSCSPISGHRSVSWYQQTPGQGLQFLFEYFSETQRNKGNFPGRFSGRQFSNSRSEMNVSTLELGDSALYLCASSLVMRSSGNTIYFGEGSWLTVV.

V usage is TRBV7-8 and J usage is TRBJ2-7, with 7 bases identical to TRBD1. Per germline, CDR1 SGHVS and CDR2 FQNEAQ. This CDR3 has 14 amino acids. Germline trimming cut 3 bases from V and 2 bases from J; bases unmatched to any gene: 4. In DNA form, the CDR3 reads TGTGCCAGCAGCTTCCGGGACAGAGCCTACGAGCAGTACTTC. Translated: CASSFRDRAYEQYF. The full variable domain, its missing parts supplied by reference TRBV7-8 and TRBJ2-7, is GAGVSQSPRYKVAKRGQDVALRCDPISGHVSLFWYQQALGQGPEFLTYFQNEAQLDKSGLPSDRFFAERPEGSVSTLKIQRTQQEDSAVYLCASSFRDRAYEQYFGPGTRLTVT.

This rearrangement joins TRBV2 to TRBJ2-2, with a tentative D call TRBD1 (6 bases). Germline loops: CDR1 SNHLY, CDR2 FYNNEI. The length of the CDR3 is 14 residues. Trimming took off 6 bases at V and 1 base at J, with 9 bases between the two ends. The CDR3 DNA follows: TGTGCCAGCAGGAAGGACAGGAACACCGGGGAGCTGTTTTTT. This sequence encodes CASRKDRNTGELFF.

The chain links TRBV18 to TRBJ2-5; 9 bases match TRBD2. The germline gives CDR1 KGHSH, CDR2 LQKENI. V lost 2 bases, J lost 0 bases, and 7 bases stayed unmatched. This CDR3 spans 17 amino acids. The CDR3 region is CASSPGVRLADQETQYF. CDR3 nucleotides: TGTGCCAGCTCACCAGGTGTAAGACTAGCGGACCAAGAGACCCAGTACTTC.

V gene TRBV11-3 combines with J gene TRBJ2-2, with 7 bases aligning to TRBD1. Germline V CDR1 and CDR2: SGHNT, YENEEA. CDR3 length: 15 residues. V trimming: 5 bases; J trimming: 1 base; junction bases outside the gene matches: 4. For the CDR3, the DNA is TGTGCCAGCAGCCCAGGGGGACAGAACACCGGGGAGCTGTTTTTT. Translated: CASSPGGQNTGELFF.

The genes are TRBV11-3 and TRBJ1-6; the D gene is possibly TRBD1 (5 bases). Germline V gene data show CDR1 as SGHNT and CDR2 as YENEEA. This CDR3 contains 18 residues. V lost 5 bases and J 7 bases, leaving 24 bases between the germline ends. In DNA, the CDR3 is TGTGCCAGCAGCAACAAGCAGGGAATCAGGTTCCCCAATTCACCCCTCCACTTT. Protein sequence: CASSNKQGIRFPNSPLHF.

Only a few counts were recorded for this clone. Other nucleotide sequences in the sample specify the same CDR3. CDR3 coding DNA: TGTGCCAGCAGGGCCCTTTCAGGCCTCGGCGGCTACACCTTC. Translated, it gives CASRALSGLGGYTF. The V and J genes are TRBV6-1 and TRBJ1-2; D remains ambiguous. The ends were cut back, 6 bases at V and 8 bases at J, with 19 bases in the middle. This CDR3 spans 14 amino acids. Germline assignment: CDR1 MNHNS and CDR2 SASEGT.

The rearrangement links TRBV5-6 to TRBJ1-5; D gene uncertain. V lost 0 bases, J lost 6 bases, and 16 bases lay in between. This CDR3 spans 16 amino acids. Germline V gene lookup returns CDR1 SGHDT and CDR2 YYEEEE. The CDR3 region has the DNA TGTGCCAGCAGCTTGGGGGCCCACCCGTCGAGTCAGCCCCAGCATTTT. Its translation is CASSLGAHPSSQPQHF.

The chain carries TRBV10-3 and TRBJ1-3; unclear D gene. The CDR3 consists of 13 residues. V was trimmed by 6 bases and J by 0 bases, leaving 6 bases between them. Germline V gene data show CDR1 as ENHRY and CDR2 as SYGVKD. The CDR3 DNA sequence: TGTGCCATCAGACTAAGCTCTGGAAACACCATATATTTT. It encodes CAIRLSSGNTIYF.

The chain employs TRBV5-1 and TRBJ2-1; 9 bases agree with TRBD2. The CDR3 sequence is 17 residues long. Germline V CDR1 and CDR2: SGHRS, YFSETQ. V lost 0 bases, J lost 0 bases, and 4 bases stayed unmatched. The CDR3 reads CASSLVGSGSSYNEQFF. The CDR3 nucleotides are TGCGCCAGCAGCTTGGTGGGTAGCGGGAGCTCCTACAATGAGCAGTTCTTC.

The chain employs TRBV23-1 and TRBJ1-4, with D tentatively TRBD1 (5 bases). TRBV23-1 falls under the ORF class, with uncertain function. CDR3 length: 17 residues. V was clipped by 4 bases and J by 0 bases, with 15 bases between them. CDR3 loop: CASSLIRDFPTNEKLFF. DNA of the CDR3: TGCGCCAGCAGTCTAATCCGGGACTTCCCAACTAATGAAAAACTGTTTTTT.

The count of this clone is one. CDR3: CAISEQGILAPNFLYEQYF. For the CDR3, the DNA is TGTGCCATCAGTGAGCAGGGGATTCTAGCGCCGAACTTTCTCTACGAGCAGTACTTC. The chain couples TRBV10-3 to TRBJ2-7; TRBD1 or TRBD2 may be the D gene (6 bases each). The CDR3 loop spans 19 amino acids. V shed 2 bases and J shed 3 bases, with 26 bases lying between them. Germline-derived CDR1 and CDR2 are ENHRY and SYGVKD.

The chain joins TRBV11-3 to TRBJ2-7, with unresolved D. Trimming left V 5 bases short and J 2 bases short, with 22 bases between. The CDR3 runs 17 residues. Germline V lookup: CDR1 SGHNT, CDR2 YENEEA. The CDR3 DNA sequence: TGTGCCAGCAGCCTGGATCCCCTCTTCCCCGACCCCTACGAGCAGTACTTC. It yields the protein CASSLDPLFPDPYEQYF.

The chain combines TRBV7-9 with TRBJ2-1; the D is unclear. CDR3 length: 15 residues. Germline V gene lookup returns CDR1 SEHNR and CDR2 FQNEAQ (reference sequence). Trimming removed 5 bases from V and 7 bases from J, with 18 bases in between. The CDR3 protein is CASSRAVGPKNEQFF. As DNA, the CDR3 is TGTGCCAGCAGCCGCGCGGTTGGGCCTAAGAATGAGCAGTTCTTC.

In DNA form, the CDR3 reads TGTGCCAGCAGCCAAGACCTAATGAACACCGGGGAGCTGTTTTTT. It translates to CASSQDLMNTGELFF. This chain links TRBV4-2 with TRBJ2-2; no clear D gene. V dropped 0 bases and J dropped 1 base, with 6 bases sitting between them. The CDR3 is 15 residues long. The germline CDR1 and CDR2 sequences are LGHNA and YNFKEQ.

V is TRBV7-9 and J is TRBJ2-5; D unclear. The CDR3 consists of 11 residues. Germline V lookup: CDR1 SEHNR, CDR2 FQNEAQ (reference sequence). V lost 4 bases and J lost 5, with 5 bases in between. The CDR3, as DNA: TGTGCCAGCAGCTCCCGTGAGACCCAGTACTTC. It is translated as CASSSRETQYF.

The table lists this clone with a count of one. V and J are TRBV6-1 and TRBJ1-4, with a tentative D call TRBD1 (6 bases). CDR1 is MNHNS, CDR2 SASEGT, per germline. This CDR3 has 14 residues. V dropped 9 bases and J dropped 8 bases, with 19 bases sitting between them. The CDR3 bases are TGTGCCAGGACTGGACAGCTATTAGGGGAAAAACTGTTTTTT. This encodes CARTGQLLGEKLFF.

This sequence joins TRBV25-1 and TRBJ2-1; TRBD2 matches at 12 bases. Germline trimming cut 3 bases from V and 5 bases from J; bases unmatched to any gene: 5. This CDR3 comprises 16 residues. Germline CDR1 MGHDK, CDR2 SYGVNS. The CDR3, as DNA: TGTGCCAGCAGTGATGGACTAGCGGGGCGTCACAATGAGCAGTTCTTC. Residues: CASSDGLAGRHNEQFF.

The chain is built from TRBV27 and TRBJ2-4; perhaps TRBD1 as D (6 bases). Deletions cut 4 bases from V and 8 bases from J, with 15 bases between. The germline CDR1 and CDR2 sequences are MNHEY and SMNVEV (reference sequence). The CDR3 loop spans 14 amino acids. The CDR3, as DNA: TGTGCCAGCAGTTACAGGGATGAGGGGGACATTCAGTACTTC. It translates to CASSYRDEGDIQYF.

This rearrangement joins TRBV10-3 to TRBJ2-5, with D perhaps assigned TRBD1 or TRBD2 (5 bases each). The J call may be incorrect, as the DNA end agrees better with TRBJ2-7. This CDR3 has 16 amino acids. Germline CDR1 is ENHRY and CDR2 is SYGVKD. DNA for the CDR3: TGTGCCATCAGTGAGTCGATGACAACTCGGGGCCACGAGCAGTACTTC. Amino acid sequence: CAISESMTTRGHEQYF.

The chain has TRBV29-1 and TRBJ1-2; a weak D match, TRBD1 (5 bases). The CDR3 spans 13 residues. V lost 5 bases and J lost 4, with 14 bases in between. The germline V gene has CDR1 SQVTM and CDR2 ANQGSEA. CDR3 in DNA: TGCAGCGTTCTCGGGACCGCGCCCTATGGCTACACCTTC. This translates into CSVLGTAPYGYTF.

This clone was detected a few times. The chain joins TRBV10-3 to TRBJ1-3; 7 bases are a match to TRBD1. This CDR3 comprises 16 residues. Per germline, CDR1 ENHRY and CDR2 SYGVKD. V shed 0 bases and J 4 bases; nucleotides not matched to a gene: 6. CDR3 in amino acids: CAISESQGGQGNTIYF. CDR3 sequence (DNA): TGTGCCATCAGTGAGTCCCAGGGGGGACAAGGAAACACCATATATTTT.

The chain combines TRBV18 with TRBJ2-2; D might be TRBD1 or TRBD2, each matching 6 bases. CDR3 length: 12 residues. Germline loops: CDR1 KGHSH, CDR2 LQKENI. Between the trimmed V and J ends, which lost 8 bases and 9 bases, there was a span of 13 bases. The CDR3 DNA reads TGTGCCAGCACCGAGGGGGGCCGGGAGCTGTTTTTT. Its translation: CASTEGGRELFF.

The J gene is TRBJ2-1, the V gene TRBV4-3, with a tentative D call TRBD1 (5 bases). CDR1 LGHNA and CDR2 YSLEER come from the germline V gene. V was cut by 1 base and J by 6 bases, with 13 bases left in between. The CDR3 totals 15 residues. CDR3 region: CASSQGRGRLNEQFF. The CDR3 nucleotides read TGCGCCAGCAGCCAAGGAAGGGGAAGACTCAATGAGCAGTTCTTC.